This T cell receptor (beta chain) appears in the sequencing data of a study of cytomegalovirus exposure and HLA in healthy donors. PCR employed 60 Vbeta and 13 Jbeta primers. Assay: immunoSEQ multiplex PCR; the TCRdb copy retains only in-frame clones and omits some. Here the sample table reports tens of thousands of clones. The CDR3 covers 14 residues. Trimming stripped 5 bases from V and 4 bases from J, with 11 bases between. Germline V lookup: CDR1 MNHEY, CDR2 SVGAGI. This sequence originates from a male donor in good health and CMV-seropositive. The sequenced sample consisted of PBMCs. V gene TRBV6-5 combines with J gene TRBJ1-4, with D hard to call. The CDR3 DNA reads TGTGCCAGCAGTCGCACAGCTCGTAATGAAAAACTGTTTTTT. Translation gives CASSRTARNEKLFF.